Below, one T cell receptor beta chain is given with its context. TCRdb's copy holds only in-frame clones and misses some; the assay was immunoSEQ multiplex PCR. Of about 150,000 clones in the sample, roughly nine tenths were seen once. The sample originates from a study of T cell responses to AZD1222 COVID-19 vaccine. V dropped 6 bases and J dropped 5; count of bases not matched to a gene: 8. CDR1 and CDR2 from the germline V gene are SNHLY and FYNNEI. The CDR3 has 14 residues. This sample comprised peripheral blood, obtained on day 0 of AZD1222 vaccination. The origin of this receptor is an adult in good health. The chain is built from TRBV2 and TRBJ1-1, with 8 positions matching TRBD1. DNA of the CDR3: TGTGCCAGCAGCGACAGGGGCGCGGGAACTGAAGCTTTCTTT. It encodes CASSDRGAGTEAFF. Full variable domain (rest looked up from reference TRBV2 and TRBJ1-1): EPEVTQTPSHQVTQMGQEVILRCVPISNHLYFYWYRQILGQKVEFLVSFYNNEISEKSEIFDDQFSVERPDGSNFTLKIRSTKLEDSAMYFCASSDRGAGTEAFFGQGTRLTVV.